A selection of T cell receptor beta chains follows, all from one sample in a study of Graves' ophthalmopathy and Graves' hyperthyroidism. TCRdb re-called the multiplex PCR reads through MiXCR, storing one row per CDR3 protein. The sample lists 650,000 to 900,000 distinct CDR3 sequences, 40% occurring once. Source material: peripheral blood. The receptors derive from an adult man with Graves' ophthalmopathy. CDR3s include the opening cysteine and the closing phenylalanine or tryptophan. The D gene is left open where the match is weak. Rows may omit the clone size; those that give it use once, few, many or a size class.

TRBJ1-1 many TRBV7-9 . TGCGCCAGCAGCTTCGTTGGCACTGAAGCTTTCTTT CASSFVGTEAFF
TRBJ1-2 . TRBV6-5 TRBD1 TGTGCCAGCAGTGAAGTGGGGGACAGGGGGCGAGCTAACTATGGCTACACCTTC CASSEVGDRGRANYGYTF
TRBJ1-2 few TRBV7-9 TRBD1 TGTGCCAGCAGCTTATCAGGGGGCGTCTATGGCTACACCTTC CASSLSGGVYGYTF
TRBJ1-1 many TRBV7-3 . TGTGCCAGCAGCTTAACGGGTGGGGGGCTTGGGAACACTGAAGCTTTCTTT CASSLTGGGLGNTEAFF
TRBJ1-1 . TRBV9 . TGTGCCAGCAGGCGGGGGGCGGGGAGCACTGAAGCTTTCTTT CASRRGAGSTEAFF
TRBJ1-2 . TRBV19 TRBD1 TGCGCCAGCAGCCAAGAGGTCAGGGGGCCTGGCTACACCTTC CASSQEVRGPGYTF
TRBJ1-2 many TRBV20-1 . TGCAGTGCTAGAGATAGGAGCAGTTATGGCTACACCTTC CSARDRSSYGYTF
TRBJ2-5 . TRBV7-9 . TGTGCCAGCAGCTTTAAGGGTCAGGGGATTTCGGGGACCCAGTACTTC CASSFKGQGISGTQYF
TRBJ2-7 . TRBV7-2 TRBD2 TGTGCCAGCAGCCTCACCGGAGCGGGGAGGGAACACGAGCAGTACTTC CASSLTGAGREHEQYF
TRBJ2-6 . TRBV2 TRBD1 TGTGCCAGCAGCAATCAAGGACAGGGGGGCAACGTCCTGACTTTC CASSNQGQGGNVLTF
TRBJ1-1 many TRBV9 . TGTGCCAGCAGCGCTCCATCTGGGACTGAAGCTTTCTTT CASSAPSGTEAFF
TRBJ1-1 . TRBV7-9 . TGTGCCAGCAGCTCGTGGGACGTTGGGGACACTGAAGCTTTCTTT CASSSWDVGDTEAFF
TRBJ2-7 . TRBV10-3 TRBD2 TGTGCCAGCAGTTACTCGCGGGAGATTATCGAGCAGTACTTC CASSYSREIIEQYF
TRBJ1-5 . TRBV5-8 . TGTGCCAGCAGCTTGTTACTGGGAGGGAAACAGCCCCAGCATTTT CASSLLLGGKQPQHF
TRBJ2-7 few TRBV7-2 . TGTGCCAGCAGTCGGGGATCCGCCTACGAGCAGTACTTC CASSRGSAYEQYF
TRBJ1-2 few TRBV5-5 . TGTGCCAGCAGCATAGACCGGGACTCAGCTAACTATGGCTACACCTTC CASSIDRDSANYGYTF
TRBJ2-2 few TRBV10-3 . TGTGCCATCAGTGAGTCGTTTTTTTCCGGGAGTAGTCGCGGGGAGCTGTTTTTT CAISESFFSGSSRGELFF
TRBJ1-2 many TRBV9 TRBD1 TGTGCCAGCAGCGTCGGGACAGCGGTTCGAGGCTACACCTTC CASSVGTAVRGYTF
TRBJ2-7 . TRBV15 TRBD1 TGTGCCACCAGCAGTGGAAGACAGGGTCGTGAGCAGTACTTC CATSSGRQGREQYF
TRBJ2-5 . TRBV24-1 TRBD2 TGTGCCACCAGTGATTTCTCTAGGGGACTAGCGCAGACCCAGTACTTC CATSDFSRGLAQTQYF
TRBJ2-7 . TRBV7-2 TRBD1 TGTGCCAGCAGCCCAGACCGACAGGGGAGTACCTACGAGCAGTACTTC CASSPDRQGSTYEQYF
TRBJ1-2 many TRBV10-3 TRBD1 TGTGCCATCAGTGGGGACAGCTATGGCTACACCTTC CAISGDSYGYTF
TRBJ2-7 . TRBV7-9 TRBD2 TGCGCCAGCAGCCAAGCTGTTAGCGGGTATTCCTACGAGCAGTACTTC CASSQAVSGYSYEQYF
TRBJ1-2 many TRBV7-9 . TGTGCCAGCTCCCCTGGACAAGAAACTAACTATGGCTACACCTTC CASSPGQETNYGYTF
TRBJ2-3 . TRBV15 . TGTGCCACCAGCAGAGACTGGATAGCGGCGACAGATACGCAGTATTTT CATSRDWIAATDTQYF
TRBJ1-1 . TRBV7-9 . TGTGCCAGCAGCCAAGGTCCATTTCAAGCGGCCACTGAAGCTTTCTTT CASSQGPFQAATEAFF
TRBJ1-5 few TRBV6-5 . TGTGCCAGCAGTGAACTGAGACAGAGCAATCAGCCCCAGCATTTT CASSELRQSNQPQHF
TRBJ1-5 many TRBV29-1 . TGCAGCGTTGGGGTGGGGGCCAATCAGCCCCAGCATTTT CSVGVGANQPQHF
TRBJ1-2 many TRBV2 . TGTGCCAGCAGTGTGAGGCAGACCTATGGCTACACCTTC CASSVRQTYGYTF
TRBJ2-5 . TRBV7-3 . TGTGCCAGCAGTTACACCGGAGAGGGAAAAGAGACCCAGTACTTC CASSYTGEGKETQYF
TRBJ2-5 . TRBV7-9 . TGTGCCAGCAGCCGAGTAGGGGGGGCCAAAGAGACCCAGTACTTC CASSRVGGAKETQYF
TRBJ1-1 . TRBV19 TRBD1 TGTGCCAGTACGGGTGACAGGGTTAAGGCTGAAGCTTTCTTT CASTGDRVKAEAFF
TRBJ2-7 . TRBV7-6 . TGTGCCCCCCACCCGTTTGGGGGCCCCGGAGACGAGCAGTACTTC CAPHPFGGPGDEQYF
TRBJ1-4 . TRBV7-6 TRBD1 TGTGCCAGCAGGGGGACAGGGGAAGCCCGTGCAACTAATGAAAAACTGTTTTTT CASRGTGEARATNEKLFF
TRBJ1-3 . TRBV9 . TGTGCCAGCAGCGTAGGAGTCATTGGAAACACCATATATTTT CASSVGVIGNTIYF
TRBJ2-7 . TRBV20-1 TRBD1 TGCAGTGCTAGCCGTAGGGACAGGGGTTGGGAGCAGTACTTC CSASRRDRGWEQYF
TRBJ1-2 many TRBV7-2 . TGTGCCAGCAGCTACCGGGAGGGGGTATCAGGCTACACCTTC CASSYREGVSGYTF
TRBJ2-7 . TRBV6-4 TRBD2 TGTGCCAGCAGTGTCCTCGCGGGAGCCCCCGAGCAGTACTTC CASSVLAGAPEQYF
TRBJ2-7 . TRBV20-1 . TGCAGTGCTAGAGATTGGGTCGGGAGCGTGGGAGGCGAGCAGTACTTC CSARDWVGSVGGEQYF
TRBJ1-5 few TRBV24-1 TRBD1 TGTGCCAGCAGCCACCCTCGGGACAGGGGTAGCAATCAGCCCCAGCATTTT CASSHPRDRGSNQPQHF
TRBJ1-1 . TRBV6-5 . TGTGCCAGCAGTTATGTGTCCGCGAACACTGAAGCTTTCTTT CASSYVSANTEAFF
TRBJ2-6 . TRBV20-1 . TGCAGTGCTCTCGGGCCCAACGTCCTGACTTTC CSALGPNVLTF
TRBJ2-7 few TRBV10-3 TRBD2 TGTGCCATCAGGGGACTAGCGGGGGGCTACGAGCAGTACTTC CAIRGLAGGYEQYF
TRBJ2-2 . TRBV6-5 . TGTGCCAGCAACTCCCGGCCCGCCGGGGAGCTGTTTTTT CASNSRPAGELFF
TRBJ2-7 . TRBV12-5 TRBD1 TGTGCTAGTGGTCCGCACGGGACAGGGGACCACGAGCAGTACTTC CASGPHGTGDHEQYF
TRBJ1-1 . TRBV7-3 . TGTGCCAGCAGCTCAGGGACACAAATGAACACTGAAGCTTTCTTT CASSSGTQMNTEAFF
TRBJ2-7 . TRBV29-1 . TGCAGCGTTGGTGGGGAGGAGCAGTACTTC CSVGGEEQYF
TRBJ2-7 . TRBV12-3/TRBV12-4 TRBD2 TGTGCCAGCAGTTTCGTGGGGGGGTTCCACGAGCAGTACTTC CASSFVGGFHEQYF
TRBJ2-7 few TRBV12-3/TRBV12-4 . TGTGCCAGCAGGGGGACCTTTTACGAGCAGTACTTC CASRGTFYEQYF
TRBJ2-5 many TRBV15 TRBD1 TGTGCCACCAGCAGAGTTGGGACAGGAGGTGGGGAGACCCAGTACTTC CATSRVGTGGGETQYF
TRBJ1-4 few TRBV20-1 . TGCAGTGCTAGAGATCTGGGGAATGAAAAACTGTTTTTT CSARDLGNEKLFF